The 10 T cell receptor beta chains given below trace back to one sample, sequenced in a study of CD8+ T cells in alopecia areata. The sample's treatment: oral pan-JAK inhibitor, 5-10 mg twice daily. RNA, once extracted, was reverse transcribed into cDNA for use as the sequencing template. Sequencing was performed with immunoSEQ multiplex PCR; in TCRdb, only in-frame clones are kept and a portion is missing. The sample includes 110,000 or so clones, approximately 55% of them seen just once. Source: CD4+ T cells sorted from blood, taken at week 24, from a patient treated with tofacitinib. Receptors were obtained from a human donor with alopecia areata.

The chain couples TRBV5-1 to TRBJ2-7, with D possibly being TRBD1 (6 bases). Germline loops: CDR1 SGHRS, CDR2 YFSETQ. V was shortened by 3 bases and J by 3 bases, with 13 bases between the two germline ends. The CDR3 runs to 14 residues. The CDR3 nucleotides read TGCGCCAGCAGCTACAACGGACAGAGCTACGAGCAGTACTTC. It encodes CASSYNGQSYEQYF. Using reference TRBV5-1 and TRBJ2-7 for the parts outside the CDR3, the full variable domain is KAGVTQTPRYLIKTRGQQVTLSCSPISGHRSVSWYQQTPGQGLQFLFEYFSETQRNKGNFPGRFSGRQFSNSRSEMNVSTLELGDSALYLCASSYNGQSYEQYFGPGTRLTVT.

This clone was counted a few times. The rearrangement uses TRBV10-3 and TRBJ1-1; D gene unclear. The CDR3 consists of 14 residues. Germline-derived CDR1 and CDR2 are ENHRY and SYGVKD. The V end lost 4 bases, the J end lost 1 base, and 10 bases lay between the germline ends. CDR3 sequence (DNA): TGTGCCATCAGTGTTACAACGGGGAACACTGAAGCTTTCTTT. Its protein is CAISVTTGNTEAFF.

The chain is built from TRBV25-1 and TRBJ2-5; D unclear. The length of the CDR3 is 15 residues. Deletions cut 2 bases from V and 2 bases from J, with 12 bases between. Germline CDR1 reads MGHDK; CDR2 reads SYGVNS. The CDR3 coding sequence is TGTGCCAGCAGTGAACCTCACAGATTACAAGAGACCCAGTACTTC. It encodes CASSEPHRLQETQYF.

This clone has only a few counts. This chain's CDR3 is CASSLAVGGQGNQPQHF. The DNA for the CDR3 is TGTGCCAGCAGCTTAGCGGTCGGGGGTCAGGGGAATCAGCCCCAGCATTTT. The gene calls are TRBV7-2 and TRBJ1-5; D may be TRBD1 (6 bases). The ends were cut back, 0 bases at V and 4 bases at J, with 16 bases in the middle. The V gene's germline CDR1 is SGHTA and CDR2 FQGNSA. The CDR3 has 17 amino acids.

This clone was detected once. V is TRBV2 and J is TRBJ2-3; D assignment may be TRBD1 or TRBD2 (6 bases each). The V and J ends lost 10 bases and 5 bases respectively, with 22 bases between them. In germline, CDR1 is SNHLY, CDR2 FYNNEI. The CDR3 is made up of 15 amino acids. The CDR3: CAIPKPGARVDTQYF. CDR3 nucleotide sequence: TGTGCCATCCCGAAGCCGGGGGCGCGGGTAGATACGCAGTATTTT.

The J gene is TRBJ1-2, the V gene TRBV4-2; D may be TRBD1 (6 bases). Looked up from germline, CDR1 is LGHNA and CDR2 is YNFKEQ. The CDR3 contains 14 residues. Trimming pared 4 bases from V and 8 bases from J, leaving 17 bases between. CDR3 residues: CASSPSGGAGGYTF. The CDR3 nucleotides are TGTGCCAGCAGCCCAAGCGGGGGGGCGGGAGGCTACACCTTC.

This clone was seen more than once but under ten times. This CDR3 is CASSLVGSRTDTQYF. The CDR3 region has the DNA TGTGCCAGCAGCTTAGTGGGCAGCCGCACAGATACGCAGTATTTT. The chain is built from TRBV11-2 and TRBJ2-3, with no clear D. V was shortened by 1 base and J by 1 base, with 9 bases between the two germline ends. There are 15 residues in the CDR3. The germline V gene encodes CDR1 SGHAT and CDR2 FQNNGV.

This clone was observed a few times. The chain employs TRBV23-1 and TRBJ2-1, with D hard to call. TRBV23-1 is flagged as an ORF with uncertain function. The CDR3 spans 12 residues. The V and J ends lost 8 bases and 7 bases respectively, with 12 bases between them. The CDR3 DNA reads TGCGCCAGCCACAAGATAAGGAATGAGCAGTTCTTC. This encodes CASHKIRNEQFF.

This chain connects TRBV7-9 to TRBJ1-2; no clear D gene. V shed 1 base and J shed 0 bases, with 6 bases lying between them. Per germline, CDR1 SEHNR and CDR2 FQNEAQ (reference sequence). The CDR3 loop spans 14 amino acids. The CDR3 protein is CASSLETANYGYTF. In DNA, the CDR3 is TGTGCCAGCAGCTTAGAAACAGCTAACTATGGCTACACCTTC.

The rearrangement joins TRBV18 to TRBJ1-1; tentatively, D is TRBD1 (6 bases). From germline, CDR1 is KGHSH and CDR2 LQKENI. This CDR3 region has 14 residues. Trimming shortened V by 1 base and J by 5 bases, and 11 bases separated the two germline ends. The CDR3, as DNA: TGTGCCAGCTCACCACGGACCCAGGGGACTGAAGCTTTCTTT. The encoded protein is CASSPRTQGTEAFF.